This T cell receptor beta chain appears in the sequencing data of a study of blood T cells in healthy people across ages. In the case of this clonotype: Antigen specificity is unknown.

Between the trimmed V and J ends, which lost 5 bases and 2 bases, there was a span of 16 bases. The CDR3 loop spans 15 amino acids. Germline CDR1 reads MDHEN; CDR2 reads SYDVKM. Through a sample-barcoded 5' primer and a J-beta primer mix, a second PCR was run for roughly 6 to 11 cycles. Each CDR3 protein gets one entry after TCRdb re-called the 5' RACE reads with MiXCR. The repertoire holds some 890,000 distinct CDR3 sequences, with roughly 28% as singletons. Overall study findings and caveats: In the absence of known donor CMV status, changes in expanded clonotypes were possibly confounded. It was the long-lived donors that had more naive CD4+ cells and higher diversity than aged donors.

A further study also used this sample, focusing on T cells of mothers and their children.

Sequenced material: blood. This receptor was taken from a woman in her thirties or forties in good health. This rearrangement joins TRBV28 to TRBJ2-7; D gene uncertain. The CDR3 nucleotides are TGTGCCAGCAGTCGAAATTTTTTTAGGGCCTACGAGCAGTACTTC. It translates to CASSRNFFRAYEQYF.